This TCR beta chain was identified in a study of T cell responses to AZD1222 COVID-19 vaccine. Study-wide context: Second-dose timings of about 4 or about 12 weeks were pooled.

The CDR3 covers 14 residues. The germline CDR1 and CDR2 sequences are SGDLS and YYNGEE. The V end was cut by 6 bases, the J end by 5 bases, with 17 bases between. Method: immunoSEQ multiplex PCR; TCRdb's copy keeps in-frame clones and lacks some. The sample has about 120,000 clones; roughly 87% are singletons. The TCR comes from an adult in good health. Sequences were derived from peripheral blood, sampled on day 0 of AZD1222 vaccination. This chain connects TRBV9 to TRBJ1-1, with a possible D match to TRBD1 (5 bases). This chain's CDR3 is CASTQGGARTEAFF. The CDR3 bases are TGTGCCAGCACCCAAGGTGGGGCGAGGACTGAAGCTTTCTTT.